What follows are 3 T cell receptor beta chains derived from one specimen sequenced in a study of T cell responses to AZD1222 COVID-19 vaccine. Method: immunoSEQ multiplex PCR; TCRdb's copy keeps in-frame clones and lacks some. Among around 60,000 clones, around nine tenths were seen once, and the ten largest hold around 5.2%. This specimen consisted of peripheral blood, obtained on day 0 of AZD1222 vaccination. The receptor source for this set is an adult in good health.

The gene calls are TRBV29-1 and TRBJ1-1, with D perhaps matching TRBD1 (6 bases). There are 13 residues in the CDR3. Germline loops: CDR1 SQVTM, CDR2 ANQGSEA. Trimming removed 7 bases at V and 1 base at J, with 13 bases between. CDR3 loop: CSGTGFGNTEAFF. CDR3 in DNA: TGCAGCGGAACAGGGTTTGGGAACACTGAAGCTTTCTTT.

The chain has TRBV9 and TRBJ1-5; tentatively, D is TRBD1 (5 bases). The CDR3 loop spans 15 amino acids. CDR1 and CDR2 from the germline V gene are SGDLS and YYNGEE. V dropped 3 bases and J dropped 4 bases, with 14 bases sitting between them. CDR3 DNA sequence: TGTGCCAGCAGCGCCCACGAGGGGATAAATCAGCCCCAGCATTTT. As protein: CASSAHEGINQPQHF.

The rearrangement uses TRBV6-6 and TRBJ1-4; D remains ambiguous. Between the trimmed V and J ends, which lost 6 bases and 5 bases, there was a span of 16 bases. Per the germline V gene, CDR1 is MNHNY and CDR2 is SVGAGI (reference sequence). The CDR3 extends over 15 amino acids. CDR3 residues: CASSPEGRSNEKLFF. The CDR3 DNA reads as TGTGCCAGCAGCCCAGAGGGTAGATCAAATGAAAAACTGTTTTTT.